These 5 T cell receptor beta chains were all obtained from the same sample, sequenced in a study of post-analysis software for immune sequencing data. Overall study results and limits: Included in a set of roughly 5 TRBV segments more frequent in patients than controls were TRBV5-6, TRBV5-1 and TRBV20-1.

Included in the TCR beta cDNA libraries were unique molecular identifiers. TCRdb processed the PCR reads anew with MiXCR; each CDR3 protein has one entry. The sample comprises about 380,000 distinct CDR3 sequences, less than 40% of which are singletons, and about an eighth rests with the top ten. These receptors' targets are unknown. Sequencing was performed on blood. These receptors were obtained from a girl between 5 and 17 years old with multiple sclerosis.

The sample holds a few counts of this clonotype. This chain connects TRBV6-6 to TRBJ2-3; D is possibly TRBD2 (6 bases). Per the germline V gene, CDR1 is MNHNY and CDR2 is SVGAGI (reference sequence). The germline V and J ends were trimmed by 10 bases and 0 bases, with 14 bases remaining between them. This CDR3 has 14 residues. The CDR3 protein is CAISERVSTDTQYF. The DNA for the CDR3 is TGTGCCATATCAGAGCGGGTGAGCACAGATACGCAGTATTTT.

J is TRBJ1-6 and V is TRBV20-1, with D maybe TRBD1 (6 bases). CDR1 and CDR2 from the germline V gene are DFQATT and SNEGSKA (reference sequence). This CDR3 comprises 19 residues. Trimming took 3 bases from V and 4 from J, leaving 25 bases between them. CDR3 bases: TGCAGTGCTAGGAATCCTCTGCAGGGGCGTACAACTTATAATTCACCCCTCCACTTT. It is translated as CSARNPLQGRTTYNSPLHF.

This clonotype occurred a few times. The rearrangement uses TRBV20-1 and TRBJ2-3, with D possibly matching TRBD1 (5 bases). The V gene lost 6 bases and the J gene lost 0 bases, with 13 bases spanning the gap. Germline V gene lookup returns CDR1 DFQATT and CDR2 SNEGSKA (reference sequence). This CDR3 comprises 14 residues. The CDR3 protein is CSAPWQGSTDTQYF. The CDR3 DNA follows: TGCAGTGCCCCATGGCAGGGTAGCACAGATACGCAGTATTTT.

V and J are TRBV20-1 and TRBJ2-1; D ambiguous. The V end lost 0 bases, the J end lost 7 bases, and 10 bases lay between the germline ends. The CDR3 runs 13 residues. The germline V gene encodes CDR1 DFQATT and CDR2 SNEGSKA (reference sequence). CDR3 sequence (DNA): TGCAGTGCTAGAGATCGGTCGCTGAATGAGCAGTTCTTC. It codes for CSARDRSLNEQFF.

Ten or more counts support this clonotype. The chain carries TRBV7-2 and TRBJ2-5; D unclear. This CDR3 region has 12 residues. CDR1 SGHTA and CDR2 FQGNSA come from the germline V gene. V was shortened by 2 bases and J by 6 bases, with 7 bases between the two germline ends. As DNA, the CDR3 is TGTGCCAGCAGCTTACCGTGGCAGACCCAGTACTTC. As protein: CASSLPWQTQYF.